This TCR beta chain was identified in a study of T-cell reconstitution after alpha-beta-depleted transplantation in children. A library of TCRbeta sequences, prepared with unique molecular identifiers, was generated. TCRdb reanalysed the PCR reads using MiXCR and keeps one entry per CDR3 protein. This table holds about 240,000 distinct CDR3 sequences, about 26% found once. This clonotype was obtained from a girl aged 2-10 years with Fanconi anemia, due to receive a stem cell transplant. This material consisted of PBMCs, taken before TCRalphabeta/CD19-depleted stem cell transplant.

This CDR3 is CASSLEAWGADTQYF. CDR3 nucleotide sequence: TGCGCCAGCAGCTTGGAGGCCTGGGGCGCAGATACGCAGTATTTT. The V and J genes are TRBV5-1 and TRBJ2-3; D perhaps matches TRBD1 (5 bases). The CDR3 spans 15 residues. The V end was cut by 0 bases, the J end by 4 bases, with 12 bases between. Germline assignment: CDR1 SGHRS and CDR2 YFSETQ.